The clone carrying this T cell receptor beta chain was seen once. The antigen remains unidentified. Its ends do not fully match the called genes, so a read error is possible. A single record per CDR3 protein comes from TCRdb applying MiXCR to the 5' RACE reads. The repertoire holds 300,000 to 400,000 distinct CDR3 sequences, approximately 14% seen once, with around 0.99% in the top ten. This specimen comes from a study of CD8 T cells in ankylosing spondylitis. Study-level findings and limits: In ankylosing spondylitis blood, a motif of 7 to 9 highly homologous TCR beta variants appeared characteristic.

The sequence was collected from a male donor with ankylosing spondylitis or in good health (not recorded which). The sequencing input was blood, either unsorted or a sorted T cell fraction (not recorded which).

As DNA, the CDR3 is TGCAGTGCTACCACAGGGTACGTGCAGTACTTC. Translated: CSATTGYVQYF. This chain joins TRBV20-1 and TRBJ2-7; weak D call: TRBD1 (6 bases). This CDR3 is 11 amino acids long. Germline loops: CDR1 DFQATT, CDR2 SNEGSKA (reference sequence).